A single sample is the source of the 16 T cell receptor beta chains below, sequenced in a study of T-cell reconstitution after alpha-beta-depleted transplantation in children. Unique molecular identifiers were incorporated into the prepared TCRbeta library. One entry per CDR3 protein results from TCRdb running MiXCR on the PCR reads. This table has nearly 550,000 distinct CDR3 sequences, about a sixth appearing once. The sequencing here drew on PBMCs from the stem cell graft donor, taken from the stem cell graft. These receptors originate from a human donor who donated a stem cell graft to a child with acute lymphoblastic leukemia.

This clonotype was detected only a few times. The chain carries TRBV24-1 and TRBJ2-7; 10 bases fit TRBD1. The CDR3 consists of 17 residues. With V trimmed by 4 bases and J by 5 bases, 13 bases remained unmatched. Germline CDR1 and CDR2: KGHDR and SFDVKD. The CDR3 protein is CATSERPGTGARNEQYF. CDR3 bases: TGTGCCACCAGTGAACGTCCCGGGACAGGGGCAAGGAACGAGCAGTACTTC.

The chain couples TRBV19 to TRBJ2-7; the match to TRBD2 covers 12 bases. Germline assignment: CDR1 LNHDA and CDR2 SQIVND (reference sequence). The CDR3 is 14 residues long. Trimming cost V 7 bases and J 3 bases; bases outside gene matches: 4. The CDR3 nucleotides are TGTGCCAGTATGATGACTAGCGGGAGCTACGAGCAGTACTTC. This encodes CASMMTSGSYEQYF.

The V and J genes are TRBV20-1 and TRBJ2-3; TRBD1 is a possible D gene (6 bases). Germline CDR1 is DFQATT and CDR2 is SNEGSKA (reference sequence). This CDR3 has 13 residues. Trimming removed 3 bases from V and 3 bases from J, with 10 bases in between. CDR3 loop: CSARVDSTDTQYF. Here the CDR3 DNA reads TGCAGTGCTAGGGTGGACAGTACAGATACGCAGTATTTT.

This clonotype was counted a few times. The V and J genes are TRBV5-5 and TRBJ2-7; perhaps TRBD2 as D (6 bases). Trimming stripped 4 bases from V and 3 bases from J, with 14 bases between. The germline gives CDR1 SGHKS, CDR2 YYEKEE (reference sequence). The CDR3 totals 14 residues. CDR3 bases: TGTGCCAGCAGCCCGGGGGTTGCAATCTACGAGCAGTACTTC. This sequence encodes CASSPGVAIYEQYF.

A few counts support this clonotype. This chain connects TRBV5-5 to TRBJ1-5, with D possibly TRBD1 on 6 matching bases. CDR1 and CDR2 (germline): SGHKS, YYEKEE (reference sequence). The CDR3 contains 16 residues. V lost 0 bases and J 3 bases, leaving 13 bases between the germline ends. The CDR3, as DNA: TGTGCCAGCAGCTTGGCCCCGACAGGTTACAATCAGCCCCAGCATTTT. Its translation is CASSLAPTGYNQPQHF.

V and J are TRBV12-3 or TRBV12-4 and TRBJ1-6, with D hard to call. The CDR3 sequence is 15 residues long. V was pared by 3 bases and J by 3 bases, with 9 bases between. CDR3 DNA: TGTGCCAGCAGTTTCGGAGGTTTCTATAATTCACCCCTCCACTTT. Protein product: CASSFGGFYNSPLHF.

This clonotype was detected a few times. CDR3 in DNA: TGTGCCAGCAGCTCGGTCCGATCTGCCTACAATGAGCAGTTCTTC. Amino acid sequence: CASSSVRSAYNEQFF. The chain carries TRBV7-9 and TRBJ2-1, with D unresolved. Germline V lookup: CDR1 SEHNR, CDR2 FQNEAQ (reference sequence). Trimming cost V 4 bases and J 2 bases, with 12 bases left between them. CDR3 length: 15 amino acids. The full variable domain, completed using reference TRBV7-9 and TRBJ2-1, is DTGVSQNPRHKITKRGQNVTFRCDPISEHNRLYWYRQTLGQGPEFLTYFQNEAQLEKSRLLSDRFSAERPKGSFSTLEIQRTEQGDSAMYLCASSSVRSAYNEQFFGPGTRLTVL.

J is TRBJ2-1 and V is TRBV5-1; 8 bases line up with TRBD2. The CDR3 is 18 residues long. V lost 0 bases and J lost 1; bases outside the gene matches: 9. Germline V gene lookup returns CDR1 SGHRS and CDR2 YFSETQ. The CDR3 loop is CASSLAGGPLGSYNEQFF. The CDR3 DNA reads TGCGCCAGCAGCTTGGCGGGAGGGCCACTTGGATCCTACAATGAGCAGTTCTTC.

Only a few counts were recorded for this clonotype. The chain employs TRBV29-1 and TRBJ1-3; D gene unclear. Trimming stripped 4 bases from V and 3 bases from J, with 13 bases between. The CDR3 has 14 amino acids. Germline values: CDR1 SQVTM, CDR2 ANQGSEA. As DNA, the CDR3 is TGCAGCGTTGTTCAGCCACTCTTTGGAAACACCATATATTTT. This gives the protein CSVVQPLFGNTIYF.

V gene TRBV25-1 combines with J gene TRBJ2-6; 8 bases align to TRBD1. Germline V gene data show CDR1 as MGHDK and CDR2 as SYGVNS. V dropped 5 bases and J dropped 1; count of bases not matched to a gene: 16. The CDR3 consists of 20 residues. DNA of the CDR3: TGTGCCAGCAGTAGAGATCGAGCCGGACAGGGTTATTCTGGGGCCAACGTCCTGACTTTC. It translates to CASSRDRAGQGYSGANVLTF.

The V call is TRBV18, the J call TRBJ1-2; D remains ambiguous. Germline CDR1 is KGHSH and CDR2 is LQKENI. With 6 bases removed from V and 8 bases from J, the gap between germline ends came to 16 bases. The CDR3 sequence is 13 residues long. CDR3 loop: CASSPDGPSGYTF. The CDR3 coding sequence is TGTGCCAGCTCGCCGGACGGGCCTTCGGGCTACACCTTC.

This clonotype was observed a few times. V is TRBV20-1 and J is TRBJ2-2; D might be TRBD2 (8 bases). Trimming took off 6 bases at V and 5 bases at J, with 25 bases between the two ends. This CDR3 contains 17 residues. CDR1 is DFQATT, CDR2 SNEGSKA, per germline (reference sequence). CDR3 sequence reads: CSATGWGLLAATGELFF. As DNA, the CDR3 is TGCAGTGCGACAGGGTGGGGTTTACTAGCGGCTACCGGGGAGCTGTTTTTT.

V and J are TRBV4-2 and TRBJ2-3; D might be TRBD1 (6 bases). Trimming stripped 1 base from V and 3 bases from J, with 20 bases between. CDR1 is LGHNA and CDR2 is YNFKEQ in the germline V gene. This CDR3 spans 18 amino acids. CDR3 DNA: TGTGCCAGCAGCCAAGCCCTTGAGGGGGAGTATCATACAGATACGCAGTATTTT. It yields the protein CASSQALEGEYHTDTQYF.

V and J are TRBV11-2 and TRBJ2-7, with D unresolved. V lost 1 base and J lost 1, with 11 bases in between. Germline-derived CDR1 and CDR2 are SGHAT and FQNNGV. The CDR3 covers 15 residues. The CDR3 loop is CASSLVRTVSYEQYF. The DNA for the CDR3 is TGTGCCAGCAGCTTAGTACGGACGGTTTCCTACGAGCAGTACTTC. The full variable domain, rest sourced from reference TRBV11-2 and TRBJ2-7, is EAGVAQSPRYKIIEKRQSVAFWCNPISGHATLYWYQQILGQGPKLLIQFQNNGVVDDSQLPKDRFSAERLKGVDSTLKIQPAKLEDSAVYLCASSLVRTVSYEQYFGPGTRLTVT.

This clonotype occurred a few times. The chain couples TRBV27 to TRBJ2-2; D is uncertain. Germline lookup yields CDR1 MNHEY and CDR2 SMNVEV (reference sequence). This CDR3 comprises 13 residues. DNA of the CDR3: TGTGCAATCGGCACAGCGAACACCGGGGAGCTGTTTTTT. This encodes CAIGTANTGELFF.

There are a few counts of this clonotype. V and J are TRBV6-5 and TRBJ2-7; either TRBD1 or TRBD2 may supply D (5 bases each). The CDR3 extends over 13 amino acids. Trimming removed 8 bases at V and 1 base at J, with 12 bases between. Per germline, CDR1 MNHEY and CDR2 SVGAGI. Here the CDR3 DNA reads TGTGCCAGCCGAGGGGTGCGGTCCTACGAGCAGTACTTC. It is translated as CASRGVRSYEQYF.